The 29 T cell receptor beta chains below were found in one sample sequenced in a study of cytomegalovirus exposure and HLA in healthy donors. PCR involved 60 Vbeta and 13 Jbeta primers. Repertoires were generated with immunoSEQ multiplex PCR, while TCRdb's copy carries only in-frame clones and drops some. The sample includes 150,000 to 200,000 clones, approximately 80% of them seen just once. The sample taken for sequencing was PBMCs. Receptors originate from a middle-aged woman in good health and CMV-seronegative.

The chain has TRBV7-2 and TRBJ1-1; D is unresolved. Trimming removed 5 bases from V and 5 bases from J, with 15 bases in between. The CDR3 length is 14 residues. The germline V gene encodes CDR1 SGHTA and CDR2 FQGNSA. CDR3: CASSAAPPGTEAFF. In DNA, the CDR3 is TGTGCCAGCAGCGCGGCCCCTCCCGGGACTGAAGCTTTCTTT.

The rearrangement uses TRBV7-7 and TRBJ2-5, with TRBD2 matching over 14 bases. This CDR3 region has 17 residues. CDR1 is SSHAT and CDR2 is FNYEAQ in the germline V gene (reference sequence). V was clipped by 4 bases and J by 5 bases; unmatched bases: 9. The CDR3 here is CASSSGLAGDGAETQYF. CDR3 sequence (DNA): TGTGCCAGCAGCTCGGGACTAGCGGGGGACGGTGCCGAGACCCAGTACTTC.

The rearrangement links TRBV5-1 to TRBJ2-2; TRBD2 might be the D (5 bases). The CDR3 sequence is 15 residues long. Germline V gives CDR1 SGHRS, CDR2 YFSETQ. Trimming pared 1 base from V and 7 bases from J, leaving 14 bases between. DNA for the CDR3: TGCGCCAGCAGCTTGCAAGATCTAGCCATCGGGGAGCTGTTTTTT. Its protein product is CASSLQDLAIGELFF.

This chain joins TRBV7-3 and TRBJ1-2; 10 bases are shared with TRBD1. Looked up from germline, CDR1 is SGHTA and CDR2 is FQGTGA. The ends lost 6 bases at V and 8 bases at J; junction bases unmatched: 6. CDR3 length: 13 residues. The CDR3, as DNA: TGTGCCAGCAGTTCAAGACAGGGGGCGGGCTACACCTTC. Its protein is CASSSRQGAGYTF.

Only one count was recorded for this clone. V and J are TRBV28 and TRBJ1-4; 10 bases fit TRBD1. V was clipped by 3 bases and J by 7 bases; unmatched bases: 2. Germline V lookup: CDR1 MDHEN, CDR2 SYDVKM. This CDR3 contains 14 residues. In DNA, the CDR3 is TGTGCCAGCAGTTTGACAGGGGGCGGTGAAAAACTGTTTTTT. Amino acid sequence: CASSLTGGGEKLFF. Full variable domain (outside the CDR3, taken from reference TRBV28 and TRBJ1-4): DVKVTQSSRYLVKRTGEKVFLECVQDMDHENMFWYRQDPGLGLRLIYFSYDVKMKEKGDIPEGYSVSREKKERFSLILESASTNQTSMYLCASSLTGGGEKLFFGSGTQLSVL.

The chain uses TRBV19 and TRBJ2-1, with D perhaps matching TRBD1 (6 bases). The V and J ends lost 2 bases and 4 bases respectively, with 24 bases between them. The CDR3 consists of 19 residues. Germline CDR1 and CDR2: LNHDA and SQIVND (reference sequence). The CDR3 DNA reads TGTGCCAGTAGTATATTTTCCCCGATGGTACAGGGCGTTTACAATGAGCAGTTCTTC. Translated, it gives CASSIFSPMVQGVYNEQFF.

This chain connects TRBV7-6 to TRBJ1-5; D is ambiguous. Germline CDR1 reads SGHVS; CDR2 reads FNYEAQ. CDR3 length: 14 residues. Trimming left V 1 base short and J 4 bases short, with 8 bases between. The DNA of the CDR3 is TGTGCCAGCAGCTTAGGTTCGGTGAATCAGCCCCAGCATTTT. Translation gives CASSLGSVNQPQHF.

The chain recombines TRBV11-3 with TRBJ2-1; 9 nucleotides agree with TRBD2. V was clipped by 3 bases and J by 12 bases; unmatched bases: 12. This CDR3 contains 15 residues. CDR1 and CDR2 (germline): SGHNT, YENEEA. This CDR3 is CASSFRTSDRPGQFF. Written as DNA, the CDR3 is TGTGCCAGCAGCTTCCGGACTAGCGACCGTCCGGGGCAGTTCTTC.

The V call is TRBV28, the J call TRBJ2-5, with TRBD2 matching 7 bases. The J call may be in error: the DNA end matches TRBJ2-7 better. The CDR3 totals 14 residues. Germline lookup yields CDR1 MDHEN and CDR2 SYDVKM. The CDR3: CASSFSGGSYEQYF. The CDR3 nucleotides are TGTGCCAGCAGTTTTTCGGGGGGCTCCTACGAGCAGTACTTC.

The CDR3 protein is CSVVRLAGAGDTQYF. In nucleotides, the CDR3 is TGCAGCGTTGTCCGACTAGCGGGGGCTGGAGATACGCAGTATTTT. The genes are TRBV29-1 and TRBJ2-3, with 12 nucleotides matching TRBD2. The CDR3 is 15 amino acids. With V trimmed by 4 bases and J by 5 bases, 7 bases remained unmatched. The germline CDR1 and CDR2 sequences are SQVTM and ANQGSEA.

The chain combines TRBV27 with TRBJ2-1; 9 bases are shared with TRBD2. V gave up 3 bases and J gave up 5 bases; unmatched junction bases: 5. CDR1 is MNHEY and CDR2 is SMNVEV in the germline V gene (reference sequence). This CDR3 contains 15 residues. The CDR3 sequence: CASSFFSGGNNEQFF. The CDR3 DNA sequence: TGTGCCAGCAGTTTTTTCAGCGGGGGGAACAATGAGCAGTTCTTC.

V and J are TRBV4-1 and TRBJ1-4; 7 bases agree with TRBD1. Germline CDR1 is MGHRA and CDR2 is YSYEKL. CDR3 length equals 14 residues. Trimming removed 4 bases from V and 5 bases from J; junction bases left unmatched: 4. As DNA, the CDR3 is TGCGCCAGCAGCCCGGAACAGGGGAATGAAAAACTGTTTTTT. It specifies CASSPEQGNEKLFF.

This rearrangement joins TRBV5-4 to TRBJ2-7, with D unresolved. The V end lost 3 bases, the J end lost 2 bases, and 9 bases lay between the germline ends. Germline-derived CDR1 and CDR2 are SGHNT and YYREEE (reference sequence). This CDR3 region has 13 residues. For the CDR3, the DNA is TGTGCCAGCAGCTCCGGTCCGACCTACGAGCAGTACTTC. Residues: CASSSGPTYEQYF. Together with reference TRBV5-4 and TRBJ2-7, the CDR3 gives the full variable domain: ETGVTQSPTHLIKTRGQQVTLRCSSQSGHNTVSWYQQALGQGPQFIFQYYREEENGRGNFPPRFSGLQFPNYSSELNVNALELDDSALYLCASSSGPTYEQYFGPGTRLTVT.

The V gene is TRBV19, the J gene TRBJ1-2, with TRBD1 as a possible D gene (5 bases). This CDR3 spans 14 amino acids. The ends were cut back, 9 bases at V and 7 bases at J, with 21 bases in the middle. The germline V gene encodes CDR1 LNHDA and CDR2 SQIVND (reference sequence). The CDR3 sequence: CASFQAGENRGYTF. The CDR3, as DNA: TGTGCCAGCTTCCAAGCGGGGGAGAATCGTGGCTACACCTTC.

The chain combines TRBV15 with TRBJ2-7; D remains ambiguous. Germline V CDR1 and CDR2: LNHNV, YYDKDF (reference sequence). This CDR3 is 14 amino acids long. V was cut by 1 base and J by 1 base, with 8 bases left in between. CDR3: CATSRVVLSYEQYF. In DNA, the CDR3 is TGTGCCACCAGCAGAGTGGTCCTATCCTACGAGCAGTACTTC.

The chain couples TRBV4-3 to TRBJ2-1, with 8 bases matching TRBD2. This CDR3 region has 17 residues. Germline V gene sequence: CDR1 LGHNA, CDR2 YSLEER. V lost 0 bases and J lost 0; bases outside the gene matches: 4. The CDR3 protein is CASSQEAGTSSYNEQFF. CDR3 DNA: TGCGCCAGCAGCCAAGAAGCAGGGACTAGCTCCTACAATGAGCAGTTCTTC.

The table lists this clone with a count of one. The V and J genes are TRBV7-6 and TRBJ2-1; D might be TRBD2 (6 bases). Germline V CDR1 and CDR2: SGHVS, FNYEAQ. Trimming left V 5 bases short and J 0 bases short, with 14 bases between. CDR3 length: 16 amino acids. CDR3 protein: CASSQGGGISYNEQFF. The CDR3 DNA reads TGTGCCAGCAGCCAGGGTGGCGGGATCTCCTACAATGAGCAGTTCTTC.

The CDR3 region has the DNA TGTGCCAGCAGCTTGACAAAGGATACGCAGTATTTT. Translating it yields CASSLTKDTQYF. This chain connects TRBV11-3 to TRBJ2-3; D remains unclear. V was trimmed by 3 bases and J by 6 bases, leaving 7 bases between them. From germline, CDR1 is SGHNT and CDR2 YENEEA. The CDR3 has 12 residues.

The chain uses TRBV28 and TRBJ2-5; maybe TRBD2 (6 bases). This CDR3 comprises 16 residues. The V gene's germline CDR1 is MDHEN and CDR2 SYDVKM. Trimming removed 6 bases from V and 2 bases from J, with 19 bases in between. CDR3 DNA sequence: TGTGCCAGCAGCGGCGGAGGGGAAGGGCTTCAAGAGACCCAGTACTTC. Its translation is CASSGGGEGLQETQYF.

This clone appeared a few times. The chain has TRBV6-1 and TRBJ2-5; TRBD2 might be the D (5 bases). The J call may be incorrect, as the DNA end agrees better with TRBJ2-7. CDR3 length equals 14 residues. The germline CDR1 and CDR2 sequences are MNHNS and SASEGT. CDR3 sequence: CASIRDWTSYEQYF. CDR3 nucleotide sequence: TGTGCCAGCATTCGGGATTGGACTTCCTACGAGCAGTACTTC.

The V call is TRBV28, the J call TRBJ1-5; D gene uncertain. The CDR3 has 14 amino acids. In germline, CDR1 is MDHEN, CDR2 SYDVKM. V was shortened by 6 bases and J by 3 bases, with 12 bases between the two germline ends. The CDR3 nucleotides read TGTGCCAGCAGACGAGGACGGGACAATCAGCCCCAGCATTTT. Protein product: CASRRGRDNQPQHF.

The chain combines TRBV19 with TRBJ2-7; TRBD1 aligns across 7 bases. The CDR3 extends over 14 amino acids. With V trimmed by 1 base and J by 5 bases, 5 bases remained unmatched. Germline V lookup: CDR1 LNHDA, CDR2 SQIVND (reference sequence). CDR3 loop: CASSIGYRGHEQYF. CDR3 nucleotides: TGTGCCAGTAGTATAGGCTACAGGGGCCACGAGCAGTACTTC.

CDR3 bases: TGTGCCAGCAGCCCGAGGGACTCTATTGAAGCTTTCTTT. Its protein is CASSPRDSIEAFF. The chain employs TRBV5-4 and TRBJ1-1; TRBD1 might be the D (5 bases). The ends were cut back, 4 bases at V and 7 bases at J, with 14 bases in the middle. From germline, CDR1 is SGHNT and CDR2 YYREEE (reference sequence). The CDR3 spans 13 residues.

The rearrangement links TRBV11-3 to TRBJ1-5; D is ambiguous. The ends were cut back, 0 bases at V and 4 bases at J, with 4 bases in the middle. There are 13 residues in the CDR3. Germline values: CDR1 SGHNT, CDR2 YENEEA. Here the CDR3 reads CASSLDGNQPQHF. For the CDR3, the DNA is TGTGCCAGCAGCTTAGACGGGAATCAGCCCCAGCATTTT.

This clone showed up just once. J is TRBJ2-7 and V is TRBV19; TRBD2 matches at 8 bases. CDR1 is LNHDA and CDR2 is SQIVND in the germline V gene (reference sequence). The length of the CDR3 is 14 residues. V lost 9 bases and J lost 2; bases outside the gene matches: 9. CDR3: CASSRAGGPYEQYF. CDR3 bases: TGTGCCAGCAGCCGGGCGGGAGGACCCTACGAGCAGTACTTC.

The J gene is TRBJ2-5, the V gene TRBV7-9; D is perhaps TRBD2 (6 bases). The CDR3 extends over 13 amino acids. V shed 2 bases and J shed 4 bases, with 8 bases lying between them. Germline V gene data show CDR1 as SEHNR and CDR2 as FQNEAQ (reference sequence). Here the CDR3 DNA reads TGTGCCAGCAGCTTATACGGGGGAGAGACCCAGTACTTC. Protein sequence: CASSLYGGETQYF.

In this sample, this clone turned up once. The chain combines TRBV12-5 with TRBJ1-1; 7 bases line up with TRBD1. CDR1 and CDR2 from the germline V gene are LGHNT and FRNRAP. V lost 4 bases to trimming and J lost 0 bases; unmatched junction nucleotides: 20. This CDR3 has 20 residues. The CDR3 protein is CASGWVSGQLSMRMNTEAFF. Written as DNA, the CDR3 is TGTGCTAGTGGTTGGGTCTCGGGACAGCTATCAATGAGAATGAACACTGAAGCTTTCTTT.

This clone was counted once. V is TRBV11-3 and J is TRBJ2-7; 9 nucleotides align to TRBD1. The CDR3 extends over 16 amino acids. Germline lookup yields CDR1 SGHNT and CDR2 YENEEA. V was clipped by 5 bases and J by 3 bases; unmatched bases: 11. CDR3 sequence (DNA): TGTGCCAGCAGCCCCATCGCCCGGGACAGGGACTACGAGCAGTACTTC. It yields the protein CASSPIARDRDYEQYF.

The rearrangement links TRBV9 to TRBJ2-5; D ambiguous. This CDR3 has 13 amino acids. The V end was cut by 0 bases, the J end by 5 bases, with 8 bases between. The germline CDR1 and CDR2 sequences are SGDLS and YYNGEE. CDR3 region: CASSVESSETQYF. CDR3 in DNA: TGTGCCAGCAGCGTAGAATCGTCGGAGACCCAGTACTTC.